Following are 10 T cell receptor beta chains from one sample sequenced in a study of identical twins. MiXCR, run by TCRdb on the 5' RACE reads, gives a single entry per CDR3 protein. The table has a few hundred thousand distinct CDR3 sequences, 8% to 11% seen once. The source material was memory T cells sorted from blood. The origin of the receptors is a man aged 50 to 60 in good health.

This chain joins TRBV4-2 and TRBJ1-4, with D possibly TRBD1 on 5 matching bases. Looked up from germline, CDR1 is LGHNA and CDR2 is YNFKEQ. Trimming took off 1 base at V and 4 bases at J, with 7 bases between the two ends. The CDR3 runs to 14 residues. The CDR3 spells CASSQGQYNEKLFF. Written as DNA, the CDR3 is TGTGCCAGCAGCCAAGGACAGTATAATGAAAAACTGTTTTTT.

This clonotype was observed a few times. The CDR3, as DNA: TGTGCCAGCAGCCAGCGACGGGAGGACACCATATATTTT. This gives the protein CASSQRREDTIYF. The J gene is TRBJ1-3, the V gene TRBV28; no clear D. Trimming cost V 6 bases and J 8 bases, with 14 bases left between them. Germline assignment: CDR1 MDHEN and CDR2 SYDVKM. This CDR3 is 13 amino acids long.

This clonotype showed up many times. One end of the junction does not line up with germline, which may come from a read error. The rearrangement uses TRBV7-2 and TRBJ2-7; no clear D. The CDR3 sequence is 8 residues long. CDR1 and CDR2 from the germline V gene are SGHTA and FQGNSA. Here the CDR3 reads CASSLLDF. The CDR3 DNA sequence: TGTGCCAGCAGCTTGCTAGACTTC.

This clonotype was recorded many times. The V call is TRBV18, the J call TRBJ2-7, with 7 bases lining up with TRBD1. The CDR3 has 16 residues. V lost 4 bases to trimming and J lost 2 bases; unmatched junction nucleotides: 11. Per the germline V gene, CDR1 is KGHSH and CDR2 is LQKENI. CDR3 coding DNA: TGTGCCAGCTCACGGACCGGGACAGAAGTCGCCTACGAGCAGTACTTC. This encodes CASSRTGTEVAYEQYF.

The chain combines TRBV20-1 with TRBJ1-5, with 8 bases lining up with TRBD1. The CDR3 is 14 residues long. Germline assignment: CDR1 DFQATT and CDR2 SNEGSKA (reference sequence). The junction had 4 bases not matched to a gene; V was cut back by 5 bases and J by 1 base. The DNA for the CDR3 is TGCAGTGCTTTACAGGGGGAGAGCAATCAGCCCCAGCATTTT. Its translation: CSALQGESNQPQHF.

CDR3 sequence (DNA): TGTGCCAGCAGCTTAGCGGGAGTTTTGGCTGAGCAGTTCTTC. It is translated as CASSLAGVLAEQFF. The V and J genes are TRBV11-1 and TRBJ2-1, with a tentative D call TRBD2 (5 bases). The CDR3 contains 14 residues. Germline CDR1 reads SGHAT; CDR2 reads FQDESV (reference sequence). Deletions cut 0 bases from V and 9 bases from J, with 12 bases between. Using reference TRBV11-1 and TRBJ2-1 for the parts outside the CDR3, the full variable domain is EAEVAQSPRYKITEKSQAVAFWCDPISGHATLYWYRQILGQGPELLVQFQDESVVDDSQLPKDRFSAERLKGVDSTLKIQPAELGDSAMYLCASSLAGVLAEQFFGPGTRLTVL.

The rearrangement joins TRBV6-5 to TRBJ1-2; 7 bases map to TRBD1. CDR3 length: 12 amino acids. Per the germline V gene, CDR1 is MNHEY and CDR2 is SVGAGI. J was trimmed by 7 bases and V by 6 bases; bases with no gene match: 5. The CDR3 region has the DNA TGTGCCAGCAGGCAGGGGGAGGCTGGCTACACCTTC. This encodes CASRQGEAGYTF.

This clonotype occurred many times. The rearrangement links TRBV6-2 or TRBV6-3 to TRBJ1-1; no reliable D call. V gave up 4 bases and J gave up 1 base, with 10 bases separating them. The germline gives CDR1 MNHEY, CDR2 SVGEGT. The CDR3 has 14 residues. In DNA, the CDR3 is TGTGCCAGCAGTTTTGAAGGGCGGAACACTGAAGCTTTCTTT. Translation: CASSFEGRNTEAFF.

This clonotype was detected many times. J is TRBJ2-1 and V is TRBV27; TRBD2 matches 10 bases. The CDR3 consists of 16 residues. The ends lost 5 bases at V and 6 bases at J; junction bases unmatched: 10. Germline-derived CDR1 and CDR2 are MNHEY and SMNVEV (reference sequence). The CDR3 coding sequence is TGTGCCAGCAGTCCAGGGGGGACTAGCGTTACCAATGAGCAGTTCTTC. Amino acids: CASSPGGTSVTNEQFF.

In its sample, this clonotype was seen a few times. J is TRBJ2-1 and V is TRBV20-1, with D unresolved. Trimming cost V 2 bases and J 5 bases, with 13 bases left between them. There are 14 residues in the CDR3. Germline CDR1 and CDR2: DFQATT and SNEGSKA (reference sequence). CDR3 DNA sequence: TGCAGTGCTAGACACTTGACACGGAACAATGAGCAGTTCTTC. Residues: CSARHLTRNNEQFF.